This T cell receptor (beta chain) is drawn from a study of cytomegalovirus exposure and HLA in healthy donors. The study, taken as a whole, reports: In a later analysis, several top co-occurrence clusters appeared linked to parvovirus B19, influenza, CMV and Epstein-Barr virus. An analysis that came later showed most CMV-associated TCR beta chains appearing HLA-restricted.

Primers for the PCR totalled 60 Vbeta and 13 Jbeta. Assay: immunoSEQ multiplex PCR; the TCRdb copy retains only in-frame clones and omits some. The sample includes roughly 180,000 clones, 75% to 85% of them seen just once. A word on this clone: The target antigen is unknown.

V lost 4 bases and J lost 5; bases outside the gene matches: 8. Germline CDR1 SGDLS, CDR2 YYNGEE. The CDR3 is 15 residues long. The chain joins TRBV9 to TRBJ1-1, with 10 bases matching TRBD1. This clonotype originated in a man between 18 and 35 years old in good health and CMV-seronegative. Source material: PBMCs. CDR3 coding DNA: TGTGCCAGCAGCCCGACAGGGGGCGCCAGGACTGAAGCTTTCTTT. Protein product: CASSPTGGARTEAFF.